This T cell receptor (beta chain) is drawn from a study of blood T cells in healthy people across ages. Next came a second PCR, run for roughly 6 to 11 cycles, which used a sample-barcoded 5' primer along with a J-beta primer mix. One entry per CDR3 protein results from TCRdb running MiXCR on the 5' RACE reads. The data show 1.5 million to 2 million distinct CDR3 sequences, approximately 28% seen once. The germline V and J ends were trimmed by 4 bases and 4 bases, with 16 bases remaining between them. CDR1 is MNHEY and CDR2 is SVGAGI in the germline V gene. CDR3 size: 15 residues. This chain uses TRBV6-5 with TRBJ1-2; D gene ambiguous. This receptor was obtained from a woman in her twenties or thirties in good health. The source material was blood. The CDR3 reads CASSSISDGPYGYTF. As DNA, the CDR3 is TGTGCCAGCAGTTCGATCTCCGACGGACCCTATGGCTACACCTTC.